The source of this T cell receptor (beta chain) is a study of blood T cell repertoires in COVID-19. Study summary: Material from acute and convalescent COVID-19 was sourced from the United States, Italy and Spain.

This CDR3 has 12 amino acids. The germline V gene has CDR1 SQVTM and CDR2 ANQGSEA. Trimming left V 3 bases short and J 8 bases short, with 13 bases between. In the authors' workflow: By means of reference gene primer amplification, nucleated cell counts were estimated. Assay used: immunoSEQ multiplex PCR; TCRdb lists only in-frame clones, some missing. The V and J calls and the clone size are those of that table, but D and trimming were determined from the DNA. The table lists approximately 250,000 clones, more than 80% of them singletons, with approximately 2.1% in the top ten. This TCR was sampled from a man aged 25 to 40 who had recovered from COVID-19. J is TRBJ1-2 and V is TRBV29-1; the D is unclear. Sequencing was carried out using peripheral blood. The CDR3 nucleotides read TGCAGCGTTGACAGGTCTATGGGCGGCTACACCTTC. It encodes CSVDRSMGGYTF.